This T cell receptor beta chain comes out of a study of kidney transplant recipient with SARS-CoV-2 infection. TCRdb called the reads again in MiXCR, with one record for every CDR3 protein. The sample has about 250,000 distinct CDR3 sequences, around 28% seen once. The CDR3 is 15 residues long. V was trimmed by 6 bases and J by 1 base, leaving 15 bases between them. This clonotype was detected many times. Source: a blood sample, taken at baseline and on roughly day 110 from a kidney transplant recipient. V is TRBV12-3 or TRBV12-4 and J is TRBJ1-1, with TRBD1 as a possible D gene (6 bases). This sequence was found in a male patient between 25 and 39 years old who had COVID-19 and was a kidney transplant recipient. Some T cells may be transferred from the graft donor. The CDR3, as DNA: TGTGCCAGCAGGGCTACGGGACACCAGAACACTGAAGCTTTCTTT. Amino acids: CASRATGHQNTEAFF.